Following are 17 T cell receptor beta chains from one sample sequenced in a study of blood T cell repertoires in COVID-19. Method: immunoSEQ multiplex PCR; TCRdb's copy keeps in-frame clones and lacks some. The sample consists of 190,000 or so clones, around 86% of them appearing once. Sequencing input: peripheral blood. The receptor set was obtained from a middle-aged man with active or convalescent COVID-19.

This chain connects TRBV7-6 to TRBJ1-1; D not certain. Trimming took off 0 bases at V and 4 bases at J, with 9 bases between the two ends. The CDR3 contains 14 residues. Germline CDR1 SGHVS, CDR2 FNYEAQ. This CDR3 reads CASSLAFRGTEAFF. As DNA, the CDR3 is TGTGCCAGCAGCTTAGCGTTCCGGGGCACTGAAGCTTTCTTT.

J is TRBJ1-2 and V is TRBV6-6, with D perhaps matching TRBD1 (6 bases). The CDR3 runs to 14 residues. The V and J ends lost 6 bases and 0 bases respectively, with 11 bases between them. Germline lookup yields CDR1 MNHNY and CDR2 SVGAGI (reference sequence). CDR3 DNA: TGTGCCAGCAGAACACAGGGAGCTAACTATGGCTACACCTTC. Its protein is CASRTQGANYGYTF.

This chain links TRBV5-1 with TRBJ2-2; 7 bases align to TRBD1. The CDR3 has 15 amino acids. Unmatched junction bases numbered 3, after V lost 2 bases and J lost 2 bases. Germline V gene lookup returns CDR1 SGHRS and CDR2 YFSETQ. CDR3 bases: TGCGCCAGCAGCTTTGACAGGGTCAACACCGGGGAGCTGTTTTTT. This codes for CASSFDRVNTGELFF.

The rearrangement links TRBV13 to TRBJ2-2; 9 positions match TRBD1. V lost 5 bases and J lost 13; bases outside the gene matches: 5. CDR3 length: 12 amino acids. CDR1 and CDR2 (germline): PRHDT, FYEKMQ (reference sequence). CDR3 amino acids: CASSQGQGGLFF. As DNA, the CDR3 is TGTGCCAGCAGCCAGGGACAGGGCGGGCTGTTTTTT. Filled out from reference TRBV13 and TRBJ2-2, the complete variable domain reads AAGVIQSPRHLIKEKRETATLKCYPIPRHDTVYWYQQGPGQDPQFLISFYEKMQSDKGSIPDRFSAQQFSDYHSELNMSSLELGDSALYFCASSQGQGGLFFGEGSRLTVL.

The chain has TRBV6-2 or TRBV6-3 and TRBJ1-6; 7 bases map to TRBD1. The CDR3 totals 15 residues. J lost 7 bases, V lost 0 bases, and 3 bases had no gene match. Germline loops: CDR1 MNHEY, CDR2 SVGEGT. In nucleotides, the CDR3 is TGTGCCAGCAGTTACTCGACAGGGCGCAATTCACCCCTCCACTTT. It translates to CASSYSTGRNSPLHF.

In the case of this clone: The junction departs from germline at one end; a sequencing error may be responsible. The rearrangement links TRBV7-9 to TRBJ1-5; D is ambiguous. The CDR3 runs to 13 residues. The germline CDR1 and CDR2 sequences are SEHNR and FQNEAQ (reference sequence). DNA for the CDR3: TGTGCCAGCAGCAAAAGTAGCGATCAGCCCCAGCATTTT. It encodes CASSKSSDQPQHF.

The chain links TRBV27 to TRBJ1-2; the match to TRBD1 covers 8 bases. Trimming took 8 bases from V and 2 from J; bases not matched to a gene: 16. Looked up from germline, CDR1 is MNHEY and CDR2 is SMNVEV (reference sequence). CDR3 length equals 17 residues. As DNA, the CDR3 is TGTGCCAGCCGGAGAATAGGGACAGGACTAGGGAACTATGGCTACACCTTC. This sequence encodes CASRRIGTGLGNYGYTF.

The CDR3 coding sequence is TGTGCCAGCAGCGTAGGCAGCTCTGGAAACACCATATATTTT. This sequence encodes CASSVGSSGNTIYF. This chain joins TRBV9 and TRBJ1-3; D uncertain. Germline V gene lookup returns CDR1 SGDLS and CDR2 YYNGEE. CDR3 length: 14 residues. Trimming cost V 0 bases and J 0 bases, with 4 bases left between them.

J is TRBJ1-2 and V is TRBV9, with unresolved D. CDR3 length: 14 residues. Looked up from germline, CDR1 is SGDLS and CDR2 is YYNGEE. Trimming shortened V by 0 bases and J by 4 bases, and 10 bases separated the two germline ends. CDR3 amino acids: CASSVDSLGYGYTF. The CDR3 region has the DNA TGTGCCAGCAGCGTAGACAGCCTCGGCTATGGCTACACCTTC.

Only one count was recorded for this clone. The chain employs TRBV24-1 and TRBJ1-2; D is unresolved. Deletions cut 4 bases from V and 4 bases from J, with 12 bases between. The CDR3 sequence is 14 residues long. Germline lookup yields CDR1 KGHDR and CDR2 SFDVKD. The CDR3 loop is CATSDPGIGYGYTF. In DNA, the CDR3 is TGTGCCACCAGTGACCCCGGGATCGGCTATGGCTACACCTTC.

As DNA, the CDR3 is TGTGCCAGCAGTGACGACAGTACCTATAATTCACCCCTCCACTTT. Protein sequence: CASSDDSTYNSPLHF. The gene calls are TRBV6-1 and TRBJ1-6; weak D call: TRBD1 (5 bases). The germline CDR1 and CDR2 sequences are MNHNS and SASEGT. V was cut by 3 bases and J by 2 bases, with 8 bases left in between. This CDR3 is 15 amino acids long.

V usage is TRBV30 and J usage is TRBJ1-4; D remains unclear. The CDR3 contains 15 residues. Germline V gives CDR1 GTSNPN, CDR2 SVGIG (reference sequence). Trimming took off 0 bases at V and 6 bases at J, with 14 bases between the two ends. The CDR3 DNA reads TGTGCCTGGAGTGTACAAAGGGAAGCGGATGAAAAACTGTTTTTT. Its protein product is CAWSVQREADEKLFF.

The chain carries TRBV5-1 and TRBJ2-1; D uncertain. The germline V and J ends were trimmed by 0 bases and 2 bases, with 9 bases remaining between them. CDR1 SGHRS and CDR2 YFSETQ come from the germline V gene. The CDR3 consists of 15 residues. The CDR3 is CASSLGSFPYNEQFF. The CDR3 coding sequence is TGCGCCAGCAGCTTGGGGAGTTTCCCCTACAATGAGCAGTTCTTC.

The CDR3 nucleotides read TGTGCCAGCAGCTCAATACAGGGGTGGGGTGGCTACACCTTC. As protein: CASSSIQGWGGYTF. The rearrangement joins TRBV7-9 to TRBJ1-2; 7 nucleotides line up with TRBD1. CDR1 and CDR2 (germline): SEHNR, FQNEAQ (reference sequence). The CDR3 loop spans 14 amino acids. The J segment lost 7 bases and the V segment lost 4 bases, leaving 9 bases of the junction unmatched.

The chain is built from TRBV28 and TRBJ2-5; possibly TRBD2 for D (7 bases). Between the trimmed V and J ends, which lost 7 bases and 3 bases, there was a span of 24 bases. The germline gives CDR1 MDHEN, CDR2 SYDVKM. This CDR3 is 17 amino acids long. The CDR3 sequence: CASKPPGGGGGEETQYF. DNA for the CDR3: TGTGCCAGCAAACCCCCCGGGGGCGGAGGGGGGGAAGAGACCCAGTACTTC.

This chain links TRBV28 with TRBJ2-3; 8 bases are a match to TRBD2. CDR3 length equals 15 residues. The J segment lost 2 bases and the V segment lost 4 bases, leaving 5 bases of the junction unmatched. Germline-derived CDR1 and CDR2 are MDHEN and SYDVKM. This CDR3 is CASSSGLGLTDTQYF. CDR3 in DNA: TGTGCCAGCAGTTCGGGACTAGGGCTCACAGATACGCAGTATTTT.

The rearrangement joins TRBV7-3 to TRBJ2-1; D gene unclear. CDR1 SGHTA and CDR2 FQGTGA come from the germline V gene. V was cut by 1 base and J by 8 bases, with 9 bases left in between. This CDR3 is 13 amino acids long. The CDR3 region is CASSLSPSDEQFF. The CDR3 nucleotides read TGTGCCAGCAGCTTAAGTCCCTCTGATGAGCAGTTCTTC.